Shown below are 19 T cell receptor beta chains from a single sample sequenced in a study of response to subunit inactivated influenza vaccine. TCRdb re-called the RT-PCR reads through MiXCR, storing one row per CDR3 protein. The sample has over 650,000 distinct CDR3 sequences, under 20% seen once; the top ten hold roughly a tenth. The starting material was PBMCs from blood, obtained less than 6 days after vaccination. The receptors here all came from a man over 45 who received an inactivated influenza vaccine.

This chain joins TRBV11-2 and TRBJ1-3; 7 nucleotides line up with TRBD1. The germline V gene has CDR1 SGHAT and CDR2 FQNNGV. The CDR3 spans 15 residues. V lost 5 bases to trimming and J lost 0 bases; unmatched junction nucleotides: 4. In nucleotides, the CDR3 is TGTGCCAGCAGCGTAGGGACAGTCTCTGGAAACACCATATATTTT. Its protein product is CASSVGTVSGNTIYF.

The V call is TRBV7-3, the J call TRBJ2-5; D uncertain. The CDR3 has 13 amino acids. V lost 4 bases, J lost 4 bases, and 10 bases lay in between. Germline V lookup: CDR1 SGHTA, CDR2 FQGTGA. CDR3: CASSSSPSETQYF. For the CDR3, the DNA is TGTGCCAGCAGCTCTAGTCCGTCAGAGACCCAGTACTTC.

This chain connects TRBV9 to TRBJ1-6, with 7 bases matching TRBD1. V shed 3 bases and J 7 bases; nucleotides not matched to a gene: 4. Germline-derived CDR1 and CDR2 are SGDLS and YYNGEE. This CDR3 comprises 14 residues. CDR3 amino acids: CASSEQGPNSPLHF. The CDR3 bases are TGTGCCAGCAGCGAACAGGGGCCGAATTCACCCCTCCACTTT.

This clonotype was seen repeatedly, ten times or more. The chain uses TRBV7-8 and TRBJ1-2; 7 nucleotides agree with TRBD1. This CDR3 is 16 amino acids long. Germline V gene sequence: CDR1 SGHVS, CDR2 FQNEAQ. Unmatched junction bases numbered 10, after V lost 0 bases and J lost 6 bases. This CDR3 is CASSLAPTGERHGYTF. The CDR3 nucleotides are TGTGCCAGCAGCTTAGCGCCAACAGGGGAACGTCATGGCTACACCTTC.

This chain uses TRBV28 with TRBJ2-1, with D unresolved. The V end was cut by 6 bases, the J end by 0 bases, with 15 bases between. The CDR3 length is 16 residues. Germline V gene lookup returns CDR1 MDHEN and CDR2 SYDVKM. CDR3 DNA: TGTGCCAGCAGCTTCAGTCTCGACTTCTCCTACAATGAGCAGTTCTTC. Translating it yields CASSFSLDFSYNEQFF.

This clonotype has a handful of counts. This chain links TRBV10-3 with TRBJ1-1; D gene uncertain. CDR1 ENHRY and CDR2 SYGVKD come from the germline V gene. The germline V and J ends were trimmed by 11 bases and 7 bases, with 14 bases remaining between them. CDR3 length: 11 residues. In nucleotides, the CDR3 is TGTGCCGCGTCATCTGGAGGTGAAGCTTTCTTT. This sequence encodes CAASSGGEAFF.

V and J are TRBV5-5 and TRBJ2-3; a possible D gene is TRBD1 (5 bases). There are 16 residues in the CDR3. Germline loops: CDR1 SGHKS, CDR2 YYEKEE (reference sequence). Deletions cut 0 bases from V and 4 bases from J, with 15 bases between. CDR3 nucleotide sequence: TGTGCCAGCAGCTTGGAGGGGCCAGGGCCCCCAGATACGCAGTATTTT. Protein: CASSLEGPGPPDTQYF.

This clonotype was seen only a few times. This CDR3 is CASSQDRGQRFGEQYF. DNA for the CDR3: TGCGCCAGCAGCCAAGATCGGGGACAGAGGTTCGGTGAGCAGTACTTC. The V gene is TRBV4-1, the J gene TRBJ2-7; 7 nucleotides align to TRBD1. The V gene's germline CDR1 is MGHRA and CDR2 YSYEKL. The CDR3 loop spans 16 amino acids. Germline trimming cut 0 bases from V and 7 bases from J; bases unmatched to any gene: 12.

This clonotype occurred many times. The rearrangement joins TRBV6-2 or TRBV6-3 to TRBJ2-2, with 7 bases identical to TRBD2. The CDR3 is 18 residues long. From germline, CDR1 is MNHEY and CDR2 SVGEGT. The V and J ends lost 6 bases and 6 bases, in that order; junction bases with no gene match: 19. The CDR3: CASSQTSMLAVRSGELFF. In nucleotides, the CDR3 is TGTGCCAGCAGCCAAACCTCGATGCTAGCGGTTAGGTCCGGGGAGCTGTTTTTT.

Many counts were recorded for this clonotype. This rearrangement joins TRBV12-3 or TRBV12-4 to TRBJ1-1; no definite D call. V was clipped by 2 bases and J by 5 bases, with 6 bases between them. There are 12 residues in the CDR3. For the CDR3, the DNA is TGTGCCAGCAGTTTATGGGGAACTGAAGCTTTCTTT. This encodes CASSLWGTEAFF.

The table lists this clonotype with a few counts. The V call is TRBV27, the J call TRBJ2-3; no firm D call. This CDR3 is built from 13 residues. Trimming stripped 3 bases from V and 2 bases from J, with 6 bases between. CDR1 is MNHEY and CDR2 is SMNVEV in the germline V gene (reference sequence). Here the CDR3 DNA reads TGTGCCAGCAGTTTCACTAACACAGATACGCAGTATTTT. Translated: CASSFTNTDTQYF.

The table lists this clonotype with a few counts. The rearrangement links TRBV9 to TRBJ2-7, with TRBD2 as a possible D gene (6 bases). This CDR3 comprises 14 residues. Looked up from germline, CDR1 is SGDLS and CDR2 is YYNGEE. Trimming removed 0 bases at V and 3 bases at J, with 10 bases between. In nucleotides, the CDR3 is TGTGCCAGCAGCGTAGGCGGGAAGAGCTACGAGCAGTACTTC. It encodes CASSVGGKSYEQYF.

The chain is built from TRBV20-1 and TRBJ2-2, with D tentatively TRBD2 (6 bases). This CDR3 comprises 14 residues. Trimming shortened V by 1 base and J by 7 bases, and 13 bases separated the two germline ends. Germline CDR1 reads DFQATT; CDR2 reads SNEGSKA (reference sequence). The CDR3 sequence: CSARGLVRGGELFF. The DNA of the CDR3 is TGCAGTGCTAGAGGACTAGTTCGCGGCGGGGAGCTGTTTTTT.

The CDR3 is CASSLTGLDTQYF. CDR3 DNA: TGTGCCAGCAGCCTTACAGGGTTGGATACGCAGTATTTT. The chain joins TRBV6-2 or TRBV6-3 to TRBJ2-3; D possibly corresponds to TRBD1 (6 bases). CDR3 size: 13 residues. Germline CDR1 MNHEY, CDR2 SVGEGT. Trimming removed 6 bases from V and 6 bases from J, with 13 bases in between.

The CDR3 DNA reads as TGTGCCAGCAGCTTTTTAGGGGGCGCGAGCGGAAACACCATATATTTT. It yields the protein CASSFLGGASGNTIYF. This chain connects TRBV5-5 to TRBJ1-3, with TRBD1 matching over 7 bases. The CDR3 is 16 residues long. Unmatched junction bases numbered 9, after V lost 2 bases and J lost 4 bases. Per the germline V gene, CDR1 is SGHKS and CDR2 is YYEKEE (reference sequence). Based on the CDR3 plus reference TRBV5-5 and TRBJ1-3, the full variable domain is DAGVTQSPTHLIKTRGQQVTLRCSPISGHKSVSWYQQVLGQGPQFIFQYYEKEERGRGNFPDRFSARQFPNYSSELNVNALLLGDSALYLCASSFLGGASGNTIYFGEGSWLTVV.

Ten or more counts support this clonotype. The V gene is TRBV5-1, the J gene TRBJ2-5, with TRBD2 identical over 7 bases. Trimming cost V 0 bases and J 1 base; bases outside gene matches: 12. From germline, CDR1 is SGHRS and CDR2 YFSETQ. This CDR3 spans 18 amino acids. The CDR3 nucleotides are TGCGCCAGCAGCTTGGCCGGACTAGGTATACCGACCCAAGAGACCCAGTACTTC. Protein: CASSLAGLGIPTQETQYF.

This clonotype was detected only a few times. The rearrangement uses TRBV7-2 and TRBJ2-7, with 8 bases that match TRBD1. The CDR3 runs 11 residues. The germline V gene has CDR1 SGHTA and CDR2 FQGNSA. J gave up 7 bases and V 10 bases, and 6 bases lay outside the gene matches. The CDR3 is CAILRGREQYF. The DNA of the CDR3 is TGTGCCATCCTCAGGGGGCGAGAGCAGTACTTC. The whole variable domain, filled in from reference TRBV7-2 and TRBJ2-7, reads GAGVSQSPSNKVTEKGKDVELRCDPISGHTALYWYRQSLGQGLEFLIYFQGNSAPDKSGLPSDRFSAERTGGSVSTLTIQRTQQEDSAVYLCAILRGREQYFGPGTRLTVT.

The rearrangement uses TRBV5-1 and TRBJ2-7; TRBD2 is a possible D gene (6 bases). Germline V gives CDR1 SGHRS, CDR2 YFSETQ. The CDR3 sequence is 15 residues long. The V end lost 0 bases, the J end lost 0 bases, and 10 bases lay between the germline ends. This CDR3 reads CASSLGGTDSYEQYF. The CDR3 nucleotides read TGCGCCAGCAGCTTGGGCGGGACCGACTCCTACGAGCAGTACTTC.

This chain joins TRBV6-2 or TRBV6-3 and TRBJ2-7; 7 nucleotides match TRBD2. The germline V gene encodes CDR1 MNHEY and CDR2 SVGEGT. The CDR3 loop spans 19 amino acids. With 0 bases clipped from V and 1 base from J, the junction kept 15 bases outside the gene matches. CDR3 in amino acids: CASSYSNPDWASGSYEQYF. For the CDR3, the DNA is TGTGCCAGCAGTTACTCGAACCCGGACTGGGCTAGCGGATCCTACGAGCAGTACTTC.